Listed below are T cell receptor beta chains from one sample, sequenced in a study of CD8+CD57+ T cells in acquired aplastic anemia. Via MiXCR, TCRdb re-called the reads, giving one row per CDR3 protein. The sample carries fewer than 250,000 distinct CDR3 sequences, 40% to 60% recorded once. Material: sorted CD4+, CD8+, or CD8+CD57+ T cells (not recorded which) from PBMCs. These receptors all come from a human donor with aplastic anemia. Both conserved end residues are part of each CDR3. A D gene is named only where the DNA matches it firmly. Clone size is given for some rows only: seen once, a few or many times, or a class if the clone is expanded.

TRBD2	16	TRBV10-1	TRBJ2-7	few	TGCGCCAGCAGTGGTGGATCAGCGGGGGACTCCTACGAGCAGTACTTC	CASSGGSAGDSYEQYF
-	15	TRBV9	TRBJ2-1	-	TGTGCCAGCAGCGTAGGGGATGCAACCTACAATGAGCAGTTCTTC	CASSVGDATYNEQFF
-	12	TRBV12-3/TRBV12-4	TRBJ2-5	many	TGTGCCAGCAGTTTACGGGTAGAGACCCAGTACTTC	CASSLRVETQYF
TRBD2	16	TRBV2	TRBJ2-2	many	TGTGCCAGCAGCCTAGCGGGACTATTGAACACCGGGGAGCTGTTTTTT	CASSLAGLLNTGELFF
-	12	TRBV5-8	TRBJ2-7	many	TGTGCCAGCAGCTTGGCGGGGGACGAGCAGTACTTC	CASSLAGDEQYF
TRBD1	17	TRBV6-6	TRBJ1-4	many	TGTGCCAGCAGTTACCCTGTCGACAGGGCAGGAGATGAAAAACTGTTTTTT	CASSYPVDRAGDEKLFF
-	15	TRBV7-6	TRBJ2-7	-	TGTGCCAGCAGCCTCGGGGTGGGGGACTCCTACGAGCAGTACTTC	CASSLGVGDSYEQYF
-	14	TRBV7-2	TRBJ2-7	-	TGTGCCAGCAGCCGGGGATATGGCGGAGACGAGCAGTACTTC	CASSRGYGGDEQYF
TRBD1	14	TRBV27	TRBJ1-2	many	TGTGCCAGCAGTTCCCCCGGACAGGTTTGGGGCTACACCTTC	CASSSPGQVWGYTF
TRBD1	15	TRBV9	TRBJ2-2	many	TGTGCCAGCAGCATACGACAGGGGGAGGTCGGGGAGCTGTTTTTT	CASSIRQGEVGELFF
TRBD1	16	TRBV10-3	TRBJ1-2	-	TGTGCCATCACCCGGGGGGGGACAGATTCTAACTATGGCTACACCTTC	CAITRGGTDSNYGYTF
TRBD1	14	TRBV7-6	TRBJ2-7	many	TGTGCCAGCAGCTTAGGGACAGGGTTCTACGAGCAGTACTTC	CASSLGTGFYEQYF
-	15	TRBV7-3	TRBJ2-1	-	TGTGCCAGCAGCTTAGTCAAGAGCTCCTACAATGAGCAGTTCTTC	CASSLVKSSYNEQFF
TRBD2	14	TRBV20-1	TRBJ2-4	-	TGCAGTGCGATCGGGGGGGTAGCCAAAAGCATTCAGTACTTC	CSAIGGVAKSIQYF
-	14	TRBV9	TRBJ2-5	many	TGTGCCAGCAGCGCGGCCCTCGGCCCAGAGACCCAGTACTTC	CASSAALGPETQYF
TRBD2	16	TRBV2	TRBJ2-7	-	TGTGCCAGCAGTTACTCCTCCGGGGGGAACTCCTACGAGCAGTACTTC	CASSYSSGGNSYEQYF
TRBD1	16	TRBV5-1	TRBJ2-5	many	TGCGCCAGCAGCTTGGAAGGGGGCGGTAGAGAAGAGACCCAGTACTTC	CASSLEGGGREETQYF
TRBD2	16	TRBV3-1	TRBJ2-1	many	TGTGCCAGCAGCCAAGGGGTCAGCGGGGGAGACAATGAGCAGTTCTTC	CASSQGVSGGDNEQFF
-	14	TRBV9	TRBJ2-3	once	TGTGCCAGCAGCGTAGGACTAGGCACAGATACGCAGTATTTT	CASSVGLGTDTQYF
-	12	TRBV7-2	TRBJ2-7	-	TGTGCCAGCAGCCGCAGGGACTACGAGCAGTACTTC	CASSRRDYEQYF
TRBD2	15	TRBV6-2/TRBV6-3	TRBJ2-5	-	TGTGCCAGCAGTTACTCGATCGGGGGAGGGGAGACCCAGTACTTC	CASSYSIGGGETQYF
TRBD1	14	TRBV12-5	TRBJ1-6	many	TGTGCTAGTGACTCGGGACAGGGGAATTCACCCCTCCACTTT	CASDSGQGNSPLHF
TRBD1	15	TRBV10-1	TRBJ2-7	-	TGCGCCAGCAGTGAGGGGACAGGGAATTACTACGAGCAGTACTTC	CASSEGTGNYYEQYF
TRBD1	16	TRBV7-2	TRBJ1-5	-	TGTGCCAGCAGCTTAGTGGCTAACAGGGGACATCAGCCCCAGCATTTT	CASSLVANRGHQPQHF
-	17	TRBV19	TRBJ2-1	-	TGTGTCTCCAAAGTACGGGGGAGGTCCCCCTCCTACAATGAGCAGTTCTTC	CVSKVRGRSPSYNEQFF
TRBD1	14	TRBV19	TRBJ2-1	-	TGTGCCAGCCGGGACAGGGGTACCTACAATGAGCAGTTCTTC	CASRDRGTYNEQFF
-	15	TRBV27	TRBJ1-1	-	TGTGCCAGCAGTTCCTCGCTGACAGTGAACACTGAAGCTTTCTTT	CASSSSLTVNTEAFF
TRBD2	15	TRBV12-3/TRBV12-4	TRBJ2-5	many	TGTGCCAGCAGACGTCTTAGCGGGGGTGGGGGGACCCAGTACTTC	CASRRLSGGGGTQYF
TRBD2	15	TRBV7-7	TRBJ2-3	once	TGTGCCAGCAGCTTAGGGACAGCGGGAGACGATGAGCAGTATTTT	CASSLGTAGDDEQYF
-	15	TRBV19	TRBJ2-3	many	TGTGCCAGTAAGGCGACGGACTCTAGCACAGATACGCAGTATTTT	CASKATDSSTDTQYF
TRBD1	18	TRBV24-1	TRBJ2-2	-	TGTGCCACCAGTGAGTCGGACAGGGCTGAACCGAACACCGGGGAGCTGTTTTTT	CATSESDRAEPNTGELFF
TRBD2	15	TRBV14	TRBJ2-5	many	TGTGCCAGCAGCCGACTAGCGGGGAGCAAAGAGACCCAGTACTTC	CASSRLAGSKETQYF
TRBD2	15	TRBV7-2	TRBJ2-5	-	TGTGCCAGCAGCTTAGGACTAGCGGGGGGGGAGACCCAGTACTTC	CASSLGLAGGETQYF
-	18	TRBV14	TRBJ2-2	many	TGTGCCAGCAGCCAAGTCCGCTACAAGGGCGGGAACACCGGGGAGCTGTTTTTT	CASSQVRYKGGNTGELFF
-	13	TRBV20-1	TRBJ2-3	many	TGCAGTGCCCTGACTGGTAGCACAGATACGCAGTATTTT	CSALTGSTDTQYF
-	14	TRBV19	TRBJ2-1	many	TGTGCCAGTAGTATCACCGACGGAGCCAATGAGCAGTTCTTC	CASSITDGANEQFF
TRBD2	16	TRBV25-1	TRBJ2-1	-	TGTGCCAGCAGCGATTTTAACGGGGGGTCCTACAATGAGCAGCTCTTC	CASSDFNGGSYNEQLF
-	14	TRBV9	TRBJ1-2	many	TGTGCCAGCAGCCTGGACATGGCTAACTATGGCTACACCTTC	CASSLDMANYGYTF
TRBD1	14	TRBV18	TRBJ1-3	-	TGTGCCAGCTCCAAGGGGACAGAGGGAAACACCATATATTTT	CASSKGTEGNTIYF
-	13	TRBV7-2	TRBJ1-3	many	TGTGCCAGCAGCTCCTCTTTGGGGGACACCATATATTTT	CASSSSLGDTIYF
-	14	TRBV6-5	TRBJ1-4	-	TGTGCCAGCAGGCCAGGGTCCCCTAATGAAAAACTGTTTTTT	CASRPGSPNEKLFF
-	14	TRBV20-1	TRBJ2-7	many	TGCAGTGCTAGGTCGGGCAGCACCCCCTACGAGCAGTACTTC	CSARSGSTPYEQYF
-	15	TRBV3-1	TRBJ1-1	many	TGTGCCAGCAGCCAAGCTGTCCTAAGGCTTGCTGAAGCTTTCTTT	CASSQAVLRLAEAFF
TRBD1	13	TRBV11-2	TRBJ2-7	many	TGTGCCAGCAGCTGGGGACAGGGTAGAGAGCAGTACTTC	CASSWGQGREQYF
TRBD1	13	TRBV20-1	TRBJ1-5	-	TGCAGTGCTCCGGGGCAGACAGGGGACCACGAGCATTTT	CSAPGQTGDHEHF
TRBD2	15	TRBV2	TRBJ2-7	-	TGTGCCAGCAGGGATACTAGCGGAGGCACCTACGAGCAGTACTTC	CASRDTSGGTYEQYF
-	13	TRBV7-9	TRBJ2-7	-	TGTGCCAGCGATCCGTCCAGGGGTGGCGAGCAGTACTTC	CASDPSRGGEQYF
-	14	TRBV2	TRBJ2-5	many	TGTGCCAGCAGTGACGGCAGGTACCAAGAGACCCAGTACTTC	CASSDGRYQETQYF
-	14	TRBV2	TRBJ1-2	many	TGTGCCAGCAGCCTCGACAGTCCTAACTATGGCTACACCTTC	CASSLDSPNYGYTF
-	13	TRBV2	TRBJ1-6	-	TGTGCCAGTAGAGACAGCCAACTAAGTCCCCTCCACTTT	CASRDSQLSPLHF
-	13	TRBV19	TRBJ1-2	-	TGTGCCAGTAGTATCGGTGCTAACTATGGCTACACCTTC	CASSIGANYGYTF
-	14	TRBV5-6	TRBJ2-2	-	TGTGCCAGCAGCTTCAACAGGGTTGCCGGGGAGCTGTTTTTT	CASSFNRVAGELFF
TRBD1	14	TRBV18	TRBJ2-7	-	TGTGCCAGCTCACCACCGTCAGGGGGCTACGAGCAGTACTTC	CASSPPSGGYEQYF
TRBD1	17	TRBV7-9	TRBJ1-2	-	TGTGCCAGCAGCCACGGGACAGGGGGAGGATTTAACTATGGCTACACCTTC	CASSHGTGGGFNYGYTF
-	14	TRBV28	TRBJ1-6	-	TGTGCCAGCAGTTTTTCAGGGGAACGGTCACCCCTCCACTTT	CASSFSGERSPLHF
TRBD2	14	TRBV20-1	TRBJ2-5	-	TGCAGTGCTAGGGGAGCGGGGGGACCAGAGACCCAGTACTTC	CSARGAGGPETQYF